This T cell receptor (beta chain) was sequenced for a study of memory CD4+ T cells and cytomegalovirus serostatus. On the study more broadly: Of the healthy Belgian adults, fewer than 10 were CMV seropositive and more than 20 seronegative.

Single viable CD3+CD4+CD8-CD45RO+ cells were sorted as the memory CD4+ T cells. CMV serostatus came from serum IgG against pp150, pp28, p38, p52. Total CD4+ T cells were enriched by CD4 positive selection. Only in-frame clones appear in the TCRdb table, and some are missing; sequencing was by immunoSEQ multiplex PCR. Here the sample spans about 64,000 clones, roughly 80% being singletons. This clonotype was obtained from an adult in good health and CMV-seronegative. Sequenced: memory CD4+ T cells from blood.

CDR3 sequence (DNA): TGTGCCAGCAGCTTGGACGGACTAGCGGGCGGGGAGCAGTACTTC. Translation: CASSLDGLAGGEQYF. The V call is TRBV5-4, the J call TRBJ2-7; 11 bases map to TRBD2. The CDR3 covers 15 residues. Germline V gene lookup returns CDR1 SGHNT and CDR2 YYREEE (reference sequence). The J segment lost 7 bases and the V segment lost 0 bases, leaving 6 bases of the junction unmatched.